This T cell receptor (beta chain) was documented in a study of control samples from healthy donors and cancer patients (dated by TCRdb to about 2020). As concerns this clone: Its antigen specificity is not known. Per-base quality was not reported, and no clone a single base away is much larger than it.

The library was generated by the immunoSEQ multiplex PCR assay. TCRdb took over this immuneACCESS table, retaining in-frame rearrangements with V and J assigned. Such tables are incomplete; in checked studies, under half of the missing clones stem from an unresolved V gene, and the remainder is unexplained. Within this sample are roughly 100,000 clones, with roughly four fifths of them counted one time only. The ten largest clonotypes hold around 14% of the sample. Looking up the germline V gene yields CDR1 SNHLY and CDR2 FYNNEI. Relative to germline, V is 4 bases shorter and J is 0 bases shorter, with 10 bases between their ends. The CDR3 spans 15 residues, from the cysteine through the phenylalanine. Only the CDR3 DNA stays, 45 bases, in frame from base 1.

The chain employs TRBV2 and TRBJ2-1; the D gene is possibly TRBD2, with 5 bases matching. The clonotype comes from a woman between 45 and 60 years old in good health. Material for sequencing was blood. The CDR3 is CASSASGPSYNEQFF. In nucleotide form, the sequence is TGTGCCAGCAGTGCGAGCGGACCCTCCTACAATGAGCAGTTCTTC.